This TCR beta chain stems from a study of radiation and T cells in renal cell carcinoma. This CDR3 contains 16 residues. The germline CDR1 and CDR2 sequences are SGHDT and YYEEEE. Unmatched junction bases numbered 9, after V lost 4 bases and J lost 5 bases. Specified time point: blood 4 weeks post-SBRT, at nephrectomy. This sample's treatment: 15 Gy SBRT to primary tumor, nephrectomy 4 weeks later. Nephrectomy followed 15 Gy stereotactic body radiation by 4 weeks. After SBRT, blood was collected at 2 and 4 weeks, plus baseline. This clone was seen just once. The repertoire was sequenced with immunoSEQ multiplex PCR; TCRdb's copy has only in-frame clones and lacks some. The table lists 60,000 to 95,000 clones, roughly 85% of them singletons.

This chain connects TRBV5-6 to TRBJ1-2; 12 bases match TRBD1. This TCR came from a woman in her sixties with renal cell carcinoma. The sequences come from blood, collected from a patient whose treatment included radiotherapy and nephrectomy. The DNA of the CDR3 is TGTGCCAGCAGCCCAGGGACAGGGGGCGGTTTTTATGGCTACACCTTC. It is translated as CASSPGTGGGFYGYTF.